This T cell receptor beta chain was captured in a study of T cell repertoires in cytomegalovirus infection. After removal of 4 bases from V and 6 bases from J, the junction contained 8 bases not matched to a gene. This CDR3 has 15 amino acids. CDR1 MNHEY and CDR2 SVGEGT come from the germline V gene. TCRdb reprocessed the reads via MiXCR and lists one record per CDR3 protein. The table records more than 150,000 distinct CDR3 sequences, under 20% of them present only once. V gene TRBV6-2 or TRBV6-3 combines with J gene TRBJ2-1; 8 nucleotides line up with TRBD1. The source of this sequence is a human donor in good health (CMV status not recorded). Some clones in this sample may be carry-over from other donors' samples. Source material: CD8+ T cells from PBMCs. This CDR3 reads CASSSPRTGTNEQFF. In DNA, the CDR3 is TGTGCCAGCAGTTCCCCGAGGACAGGGACCAATGAGCAGTTCTTC.